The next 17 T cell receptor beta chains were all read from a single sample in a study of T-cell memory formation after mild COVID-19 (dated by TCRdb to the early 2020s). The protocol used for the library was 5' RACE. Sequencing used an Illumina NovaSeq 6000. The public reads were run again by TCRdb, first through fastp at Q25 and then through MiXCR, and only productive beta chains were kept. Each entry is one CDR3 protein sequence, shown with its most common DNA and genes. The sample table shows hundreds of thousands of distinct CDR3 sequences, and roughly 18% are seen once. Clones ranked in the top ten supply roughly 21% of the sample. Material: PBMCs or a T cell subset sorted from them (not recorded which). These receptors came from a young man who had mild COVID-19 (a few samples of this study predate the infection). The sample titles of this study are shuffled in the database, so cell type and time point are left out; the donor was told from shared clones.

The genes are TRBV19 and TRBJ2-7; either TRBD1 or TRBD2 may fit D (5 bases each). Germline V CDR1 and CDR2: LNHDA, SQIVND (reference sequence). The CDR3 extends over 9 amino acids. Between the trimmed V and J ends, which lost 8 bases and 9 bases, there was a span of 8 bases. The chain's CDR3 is CASAGRQYF. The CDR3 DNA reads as TGTGCCAGTGCAGGGAGGCAGTACTTC.

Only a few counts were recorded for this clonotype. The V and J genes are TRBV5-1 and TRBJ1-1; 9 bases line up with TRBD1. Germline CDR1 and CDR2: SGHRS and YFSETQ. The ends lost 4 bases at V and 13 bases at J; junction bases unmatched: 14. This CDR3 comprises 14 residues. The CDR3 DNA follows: TGCGCCAGCAGCGCCGATGGACAGGGGTGGATCGATTTCTTT. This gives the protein CASSADGQGWIDFF.

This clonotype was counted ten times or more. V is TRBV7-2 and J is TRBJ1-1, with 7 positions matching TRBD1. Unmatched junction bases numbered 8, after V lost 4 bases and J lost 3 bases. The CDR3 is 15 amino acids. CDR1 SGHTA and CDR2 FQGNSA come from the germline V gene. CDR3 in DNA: TGTGCCAGCAGCTCGCAGGGGGGCGCGGACACTGAAGCTTTCTTT. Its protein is CASSSQGGADTEAFF.

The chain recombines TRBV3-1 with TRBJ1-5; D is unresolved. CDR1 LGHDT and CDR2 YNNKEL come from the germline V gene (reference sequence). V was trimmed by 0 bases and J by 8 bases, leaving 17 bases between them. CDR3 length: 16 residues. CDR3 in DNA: TGTGCCAGCAGCCAAGATCTAATTTCTGGAGTGGAGCCCCAGCATTTT. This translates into CASSQDLISGVEPQHF. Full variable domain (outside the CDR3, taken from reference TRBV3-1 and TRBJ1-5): DTAVSQTPKYLVTQMGNDKSIKCEQNLGHDTMYWYKQDSKKFLKIMFSYNNKELIINETVPNRFSPKSPDKAHLNLHINSLELGDSAVYFCASSQDLISGVEPQHFGDGTRLSIL.

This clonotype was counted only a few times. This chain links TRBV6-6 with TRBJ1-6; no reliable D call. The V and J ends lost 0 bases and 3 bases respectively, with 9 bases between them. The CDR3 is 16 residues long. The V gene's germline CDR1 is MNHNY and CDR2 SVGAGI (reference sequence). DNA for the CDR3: TGTGCCAGCAGTTACTCGAAATCCTTCTATAATTCACCCCTCCACTTT. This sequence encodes CASSYSKSFYNSPLHF.

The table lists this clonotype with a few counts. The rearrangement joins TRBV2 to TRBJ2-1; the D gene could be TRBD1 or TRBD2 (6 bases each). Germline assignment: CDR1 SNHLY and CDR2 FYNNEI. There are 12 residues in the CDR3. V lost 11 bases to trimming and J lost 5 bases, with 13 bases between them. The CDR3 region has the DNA TGTGCCGTACACAGGGAGGACAATGAGCAGTTCTTC. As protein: CAVHREDNEQFF.

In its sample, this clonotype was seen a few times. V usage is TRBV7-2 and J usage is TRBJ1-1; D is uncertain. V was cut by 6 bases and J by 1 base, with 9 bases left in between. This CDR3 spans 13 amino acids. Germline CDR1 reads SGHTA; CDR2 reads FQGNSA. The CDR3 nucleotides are TGTGCCAGCAGACCACTCTCGAACACTGAAGCTTTCTTT. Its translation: CASRPLSNTEAFF. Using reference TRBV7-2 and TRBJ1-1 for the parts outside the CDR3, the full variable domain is GAGVSQSPSNKVTEKGKDVELRCDPISGHTALYWYRQSLGQGLEFLIYFQGNSAPDKSGLPSDRFSAERTGGSVSTLTIQRTQQEDSAVYLCASRPLSNTEAFFGQGTRLTVV.

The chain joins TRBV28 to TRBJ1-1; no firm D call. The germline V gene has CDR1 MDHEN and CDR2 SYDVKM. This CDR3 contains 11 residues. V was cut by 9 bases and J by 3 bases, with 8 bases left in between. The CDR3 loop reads CASRGDTEAFF. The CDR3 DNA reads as TGTGCCAGTAGAGGAGACACTGAAGCTTTCTTT.

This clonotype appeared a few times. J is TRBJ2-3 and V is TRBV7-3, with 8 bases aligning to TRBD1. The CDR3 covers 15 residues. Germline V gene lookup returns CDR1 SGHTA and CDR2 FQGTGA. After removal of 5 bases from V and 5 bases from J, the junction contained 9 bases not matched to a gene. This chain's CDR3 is CASSKGQAGQDTQYF. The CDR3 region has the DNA TGTGCCAGCAGCAAGGGACAGGCCGGTCAAGATACGCAGTATTTT.

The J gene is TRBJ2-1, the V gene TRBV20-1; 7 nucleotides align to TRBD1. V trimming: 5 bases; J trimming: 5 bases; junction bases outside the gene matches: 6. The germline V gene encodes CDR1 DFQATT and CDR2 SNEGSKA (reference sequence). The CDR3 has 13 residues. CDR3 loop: CSAPSGTDNEQFF. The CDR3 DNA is TGCAGTGCTCCATCAGGGACAGACAATGAGCAGTTCTTC.

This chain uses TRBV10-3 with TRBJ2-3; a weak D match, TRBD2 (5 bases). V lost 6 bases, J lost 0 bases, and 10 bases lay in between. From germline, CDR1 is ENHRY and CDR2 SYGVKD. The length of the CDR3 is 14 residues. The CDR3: CAIREGRSTDTQYF. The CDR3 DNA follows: TGTGCCATCAGAGAGGGCAGAAGCACAGATACGCAGTATTTT.

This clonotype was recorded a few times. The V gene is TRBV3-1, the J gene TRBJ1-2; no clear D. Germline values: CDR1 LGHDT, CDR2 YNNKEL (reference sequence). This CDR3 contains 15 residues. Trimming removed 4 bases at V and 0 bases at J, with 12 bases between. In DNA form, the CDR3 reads TGTGCCAGCAGCCCACGGACGGAGCCTAACTATGGCTACACCTTC. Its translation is CASSPRTEPNYGYTF.

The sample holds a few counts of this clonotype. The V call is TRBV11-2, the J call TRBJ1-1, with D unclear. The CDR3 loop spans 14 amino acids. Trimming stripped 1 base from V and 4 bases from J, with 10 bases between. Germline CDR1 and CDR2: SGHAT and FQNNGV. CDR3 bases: TGTGCCAGCAGCTTAGTTTCCAGCACCACTGAAGCTTTCTTT. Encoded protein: CASSLVSSTTEAFF.

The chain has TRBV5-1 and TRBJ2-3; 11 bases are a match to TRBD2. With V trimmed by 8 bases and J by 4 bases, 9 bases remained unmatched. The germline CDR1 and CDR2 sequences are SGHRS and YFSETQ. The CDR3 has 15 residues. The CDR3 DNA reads TGCGCCAGTAAACGACTAGCGGGGCGCGCAGATACGCAGTATTTT. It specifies CASKRLAGRADTQYF.

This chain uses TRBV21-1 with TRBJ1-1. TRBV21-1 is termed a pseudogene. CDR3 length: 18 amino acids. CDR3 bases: TGTGCCAGCAGCATCCGGAAGGGCGACAGCCTGGTGAACACTGAAGCTTTCTTT. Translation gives CASSIRKGDSLVNTEAFF.

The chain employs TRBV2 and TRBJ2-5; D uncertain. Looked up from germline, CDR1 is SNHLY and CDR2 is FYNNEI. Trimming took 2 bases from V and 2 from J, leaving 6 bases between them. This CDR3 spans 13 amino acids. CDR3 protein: CASSELLQETQYF. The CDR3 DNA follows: TGTGCCAGCAGTGAACTGTTACAAGAGACCCAGTACTTC.

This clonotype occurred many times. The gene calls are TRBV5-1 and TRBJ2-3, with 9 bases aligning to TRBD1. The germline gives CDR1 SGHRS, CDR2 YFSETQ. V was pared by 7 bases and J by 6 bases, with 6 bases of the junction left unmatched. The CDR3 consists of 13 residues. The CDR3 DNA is TGCGCCAGCGAGGGACAGGGCTTCGATACGCAGTATTTT. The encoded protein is CASEGQGFDTQYF.